Sequencing of this TCR beta chain was carried out in a study of T-cell reconstitution after alpha-beta-depleted transplantation in children. A word on this clonotype: Its antigen is unknown.

Findings and limits, study-wide: One year after transplant, T-cell counts and diversity came mostly from newly produced T cells.

The CDR3 is 16 residues long. Germline CDR1 SEHNR, CDR2 FQNEAQ (reference sequence). Deletions cut 5 bases from V and 0 bases from J, with 11 bases between. Unique molecular identifiers were used in preparing the TCRbeta library. TCRdb itself ran the PCR reads through MiXCR, one entry per CDR3 protein. The sample lists about 110,000 distinct CDR3 sequences; 10% were seen once. Sample: PBMCs, taken before TCRalphabeta/CD19-depleted stem cell transplant. This clonotype was obtained from a boy between 2 and 10 years old with acute lymphoblastic leukemia, due to receive a stem cell transplant. This rearrangement joins TRBV7-9 to TRBJ2-6; D possibly corresponds to TRBD1 (6 bases). The CDR3 is CASSTLGGSGANVLTF. The CDR3, as DNA: TGTGCCAGCAGCACCCTAGGGGGCTCTGGGGCCAACGTCCTGACTTTC.